A single sample gave rise to the 26 T cell receptor beta chains below, sequenced in a study of beta chain features in type 1 diabetes. Investigators reverse transcribed all isolated RNA, so they sequenced expressed TCRB transcripts. Clones were read by immunoSEQ multiplex PCR, and TCRdb kept only the in-frame ones, dropping some. The top ten clones hold less than 0.06% of a sample with hundreds of thousands of clones, about 10% of them seen once. Sequenced material: naive CD4+ T cells from blood. The origin of the receptors is a woman between 18 and 29 years old in good health.

This clone was observed a few times. The CDR3 nucleotides read TGCGCCAGCAGCCAGGCCCCCCGACAGGGGGACTACAATGAGCAGTTCTTC. It translates to CASSQAPRQGDYNEQFF. The V call is TRBV4-3, the J call TRBJ2-1; the match to TRBD1 covers 9 bases. J lost 3 bases, V lost 3 bases, and 9 bases had no gene match. The V gene's germline CDR1 is LGHNA and CDR2 YSLEER. This CDR3 is 17 amino acids long.

DNA of the CDR3: TGTGCCAGCAGCGGGGACAGGGTAGGCACTGAAGCTTTCTTT. This codes for CASSGDRVGTEAFF. The rearrangement links TRBV13 to TRBJ1-1; 9 bases align to TRBD1. With V trimmed by 5 bases and J by 4 bases, 5 bases remained unmatched. CDR1 PRHDT and CDR2 FYEKMQ come from the germline V gene (reference sequence). The CDR3 is 14 residues long.

Only a few counts were recorded for this clone. The gene calls are TRBV19 and TRBJ2-7; unclear D gene. Trimming cost V 3 bases and J 0 bases, with 6 bases left between them. This CDR3 has 13 residues. Germline values: CDR1 LNHDA, CDR2 SQIVND (reference sequence). The CDR3 region is CASSIESSYEQYF. The CDR3 DNA reads TGTGCCAGTAGTATCGAGAGCTCCTACGAGCAGTACTTC.

This clone occurred a few times. The chain carries TRBV30 and TRBJ1-2; TRBD1 is a possible D gene (6 bases). The CDR3 has 16 residues. The ends were cut back, 4 bases at V and 3 bases at J, with 21 bases in the middle. Germline CDR1 GTSNPN, CDR2 SVGIG (reference sequence). CDR3 loop: CAWTAFGSGGDYGYTF. The CDR3 coding sequence is TGTGCCTGGACTGCCTTTGGTTCCGGGGGCGACTATGGCTACACCTTC.

The rearrangement links TRBV14 to TRBJ2-2, with 10 positions matching TRBD2. CDR3 length equals 14 residues. The germline V gene has CDR1 SGHDN and CDR2 FVKESK. Unmatched junction bases numbered 2, after V lost 7 bases and J lost 3 bases. CDR3 in DNA: TGTGCCAGCAAGCGGGGGGGCTACACCGGGGAGCTGTTTTTT. This gives the protein CASKRGGYTGELFF.

V and J are TRBV6-5 and TRBJ2-3; D possibly corresponds to TRBD2 (6 bases). Looked up from germline, CDR1 is MNHEY and CDR2 is SVGAGI. The CDR3 extends over 14 amino acids. V lost 5 bases and J lost 5, with 14 bases in between. In DNA, the CDR3 is TGTGCCAGCAGTCCCGGGACTGGGGGAGATACGCAGTATTTT. Translating it yields CASSPGTGGDTQYF.

In regard to this clone: This sample includes further DNA sequences coding for the same CDR3. The rearrangement joins TRBV5-1 to TRBJ2-7, with D possibly TRBD2 on 5 matching bases. V gave up 0 bases and J gave up 1 base, with 8 bases separating them. Germline V gene sequence: CDR1 SGHRS, CDR2 YFSETQ. The CDR3 spans 14 residues. DNA for the CDR3: TGCGCCAGCAGCTTGGATCCGGGGTCCTACGAGCAGTACGTC. Translated: CASSLDPGSYEQYV.

This clone has at least ten counts. CDR3 residues: CASSPGQGGTEAFF. In DNA form, the CDR3 reads TGTGCCAGCAGTCCCGGACAGGGGGGGACTGAAGCTTTCTTT. This chain links TRBV25-1 with TRBJ1-1; 10 positions match TRBD1. After removal of 5 bases from V and 5 bases from J, the junction contained 5 bases not matched to a gene. Germline CDR1 MGHDK, CDR2 SYGVNS. The CDR3 spans 14 residues.

J is TRBJ1-1 and V is TRBV5-1; the match to TRBD1 covers 7 bases. CDR1 is SGHRS, CDR2 YFSETQ, per germline. With V trimmed by 2 bases and J by 0 bases, 10 bases remained unmatched. The CDR3 totals 17 residues. The CDR3 sequence is CASSFRDSNLMNTEAFF. The CDR3 coding sequence is TGCGCCAGCAGCTTCCGGGACAGCAACCTAATGAACACTGAAGCTTTCTTT.

In this sample, this clone turned up a few times. V and J are TRBV28 and TRBJ1-6; the D is unclear. The germline V gene has CDR1 MDHEN and CDR2 SYDVKM. The CDR3 consists of 12 residues. The V end was cut by 5 bases, the J end by 5 bases, with 4 bases between. The CDR3 is CASSANNSPLHF. The DNA for the CDR3 is TGTGCCAGCAGTGCCAATAATTCACCCCTCCACTTT.

This clone has more than one count but fewer than ten. The rearrangement joins TRBV9 to TRBJ2-1; 9 nucleotides agree with TRBD2. Germline lookup yields CDR1 SGDLS and CDR2 YYNGEE. The ends lost 0 bases at V and 4 bases at J; junction bases unmatched: 5. CDR3 length: 16 residues. The CDR3 DNA sequence: TGTGCCAGCAGCGTAGTGGCAGCGGGAGGTTACAATGAGCAGTTCTTC. This encodes CASSVVAAGGYNEQFF.

A few counts support this clone. Additional DNA sequences in this sample encode the identical CDR3. The V call is TRBV7-2, the J call TRBJ1-4; D may be TRBD1 (5 bases). The CDR3 has 12 residues. The germline V gene encodes CDR1 SGHTA and CDR2 FQGNSA. V was clipped by 2 bases and J by 7 bases, with 5 bases between them. The chain's CDR3 is CASSLQGEKLFF. CDR3 in DNA: TGTGCCAGCAGCTTACAGGGTGAAAAACTGTTTTTT.

This clone has more than one count but fewer than ten. V gene TRBV9 combines with J gene TRBJ1-5; TRBD1 aligns across 10 bases. V was pared by 2 bases and J by 3 bases, with 8 bases of the junction left unmatched. The CDR3 is 17 amino acids. Germline assignment: CDR1 SGDLS and CDR2 YYNGEE. The CDR3 sequence is CASSVGDRGRDNQPQHF. The CDR3 nucleotides read TGTGCCAGCAGCGTCGGGGACAGGGGTCGGGACAATCAGCCCCAGCATTTT.

This clone was seen a few times. The genes are TRBV20-1 and TRBJ1-1; maybe TRBD1 (5 bases). CDR1 and CDR2 (germline): DFQATT, SNEGSKA (reference sequence). There are 11 residues in the CDR3. The CDR3 bases are TGCAGAACGGGACGGTCGATTGAAGCTTTCTTT. Protein product: CRTGRSIEAFF.

The CDR3 DNA reads as TGTGCCAGCAGTGGACACTCGAATGAAAAACTGTTTTTT. It yields the protein CASSGHSNEKLFF. The chain employs TRBV6-1 and TRBJ1-4, with D unresolved. CDR3 length equals 13 residues. V shed 4 bases and J shed 5 bases, with 8 bases lying between them. The germline V gene encodes CDR1 MNHNS and CDR2 SASEGT.

The chain has TRBV4-3 and TRBJ2-5, with 8 bases that match TRBD2. The CDR3 is 16 amino acids. V lost 0 bases, J lost 2 bases, and 5 bases stayed unmatched. Germline V gene data show CDR1 as LGHNA and CDR2 as YSLEER. The CDR3 sequence is CASSQDAGGGQETQYF. As DNA, the CDR3 is TGCGCCAGCAGCCAAGATGCAGGCGGGGGGCAAGAGACCCAGTACTTC.

This clone has just a few counts. This chain uses TRBV7-9 with TRBJ2-5, with 9 bases fitting TRBD2. Unmatched junction bases numbered 0, after V lost 1 base and J lost 3 bases. The CDR3 spans 14 residues. Germline V CDR1 and CDR2: SEHNR, FQNEAQ (reference sequence). The DNA of the CDR3 is TGTGCCAGCAGCTTAGTAGCGGGAGAAGAGACCCAGTACTTC. Amino acids: CASSLVAGEETQYF.

This clone has more than one count but fewer than ten. The chain links TRBV7-9 to TRBJ2-3, with 7 bases that match TRBD1. With V trimmed by 5 bases and J by 2 bases, 10 bases remained unmatched. This CDR3 region has 16 residues. CDR1 SEHNR and CDR2 FQNEAQ come from the germline V gene (reference sequence). CDR3 sequence (DNA): TGTGCCAGCAGCCCGGGGCTAGGGGGCTTCACAGATACGCAGTATTTT. It encodes CASSPGLGGFTDTQYF.

The sample holds a few counts of this clone. CDR3 in DNA: TGTGCCAGCAGCTTAGTGCTCCCAGCGGGAGGATATACGCAGTATTTT. Its translation is CASSLVLPAGGYTQYF. The gene calls are TRBV7-8 and TRBJ2-3, with 9 bases fitting TRBD2. This CDR3 spans 16 amino acids. Trimming cost V 1 base and J 7 bases; bases outside gene matches: 9. The germline V gene has CDR1 SGHVS and CDR2 FQNEAQ.

This clone turned up a few times. This chain uses TRBV7-8 with TRBJ2-5; 7 positions agree with TRBD1. The ends lost 8 bases at V and 7 bases at J; junction bases unmatched: 10. The CDR3 consists of 13 residues. Germline CDR1 SGHVS, CDR2 FQNEAQ. CDR3 region: CASGGGQVLTQYF. The DNA of the CDR3 is TGTGCCAGCGGGGGCGGACAGGTCTTGACCCAGTACTTC.

The table lists this clone with a few counts. The chain carries TRBV13 and TRBJ2-3; the match to TRBD2 covers 14 bases. Unmatched junction bases numbered 6, after V lost 5 bases and J lost 2 bases. The germline V gene encodes CDR1 PRHDT and CDR2 FYEKMQ (reference sequence). CDR3 length: 17 amino acids. CDR3 nucleotide sequence: TGTGCCAGCAGCCCGAGACTAGCGGGAGGGTACACAGATACGCAGTATTTT. It yields the protein CASSPRLAGGYTDTQYF.

The chain employs TRBV11-1 and TRBJ1-1; D is undetermined. Germline V gene sequence: CDR1 SGHAT, CDR2 FQDESV (reference sequence). V shed 5 bases and J shed 2 bases, with 9 bases lying between them. CDR3 length: 13 amino acids. CDR3 DNA sequence: TGTGCCAGCAGCATAACAGAAAACACTGAAGCTTTCTTT. Protein product: CASSITENTEAFF.

This clone was found once. The chain recombines TRBV6-4 with TRBJ2-2, with D unresolved. The CDR3 consists of 13 residues. Germline CDR1 and CDR2: MRHNA and SNTAGT. V was trimmed by 6 bases and J by 1 base, leaving 6 bases between them. CDR3 sequence: CASRRQNTGELFF. CDR3 DNA: TGTGCCAGCAGACGTCAGAACACCGGGGAGCTGTTTTTT.

The rearrangement links TRBV7-3 to TRBJ2-3; no clear D. Germline V gene sequence: CDR1 SGHTA, CDR2 FQGTGA. V shed 5 bases and J shed 0 bases, with 12 bases lying between them. This CDR3 is built from 15 residues. The CDR3 is CASSEYGLSTDTQYF. CDR3 nucleotide sequence: TGTGCCAGCAGCGAGTACGGGCTGAGCACAGATACGCAGTATTTT.

The V call is TRBV2, the J call TRBJ2-5; no reliable D call. The V gene's germline CDR1 is SNHLY and CDR2 FYNNEI. Trimming shortened V by 8 bases and J by 5 bases, and 12 bases separated the two germline ends. The CDR3 contains 12 residues. The chain's CDR3 is CASSESEETQYF. The DNA of the CDR3 is TGTGCCAGCTCAGAATCCGAGGAGACCCAGTACTTC. The whole variable domain, filled in from reference TRBV2 and TRBJ2-5, reads EPEVTQTPSHQVTQMGQEVILRCVPISNHLYFYWYRQILGQKVEFLVSFYNNEISEKSEIFDDQFSVERPDGSNFTLKIRSTKLEDSAMYFCASSESEETQYFGPGTRLLVL.

This clone was detected a few times. The V and J genes are TRBV15 and TRBJ2-5; maybe TRBD1 (6 bases). Germline CDR1 LNHNV, CDR2 YYDKDF (reference sequence). The V and J ends lost 5 bases and 4 bases respectively, with 14 bases between them. CDR3 length: 14 residues. CDR3: CATSGDTRTETQYF. CDR3 DNA: TGTGCCACCAGCGGGGACACCCGGACAGAGACCCAGTACTTC. The full variable domain, with the rest looked up from reference TRBV15 and TRBJ2-5, is DAMVIQNPRYQVTQFGKPVTLSCSQTLNHNVMYWYQQKSSQAPKLLFHYYDKDFNNEADTPDNFQSRRPNTSFCFLDIRSPGLGDTAMYLCATSGDTRTETQYFGPGTRLLVL.